These T cell receptor beta chains were read from a single sample in a study of T cell responses to AZD1222 COVID-19 vaccine. Method: immunoSEQ multiplex PCR; TCRdb's copy keeps in-frame clones and lacks some. The table lists approximately 140,000 clones, 80% to 90% of them singletons. Sequenced here: peripheral blood, sampled on day 0 of AZD1222 vaccination. The receptors originated from an adult in good health. Both conserved end residues are part of each CDR3. D genes are given only for firm matches. Clone size is not always given. Where it is, it says once, few, many or a class for expanded clones.

TRBJ1-2 | TRBV5-1 | NA | NA | TGCGCCAGCAGCTTGGCACCGCCCCGGGGCTATGGCTACACCTTC | CASSLAPPRGYGYTF
TRBJ2-3 | TRBV7-8 | NA | TRBD1 | TGTGCCAGCAGCCCCGATATCGACCTGGGGACAGCCCAAGATACGCAGTATTTT | CASSPDIDLGTAQDTQYF
TRBJ2-5 | TRBV7-2 | NA | TRBD2 | TGTGCCAGCAGCACGCTAGCGGGAGCTCGGGAGACCCAGTACTTC | CASSTLAGARETQYF
TRBJ1-2 | TRBV19 | NA | NA | TGTGCCAGTAGCACTACAGGGACCTTCGCACATTTTGGTGGCTACACCTTC | CASSTTGTFAHFGGYTF
TRBJ2-3 | TRBV14 | once | NA | TGTGCCAGCAGCCAAGTTGGAAGCGGGACAGATACGCAGTATTTT | CASSQVGSGTDTQYF
TRBJ1-1 | TRBV11-2 | NA | NA | TGTGCCAGCAGCTCAAGCCCCCAACGGAACACTGAAGCTTTCTTT | CASSSSPQRNTEAFF
TRBJ2-3 | TRBV6-2/TRBV6-3 | NA | NA | TGTGCCAGCAGTTATGTCGGGAGCGCGACAGATACGCAGTATTTT | CASSYVGSATDTQYF
TRBJ2-1 | TRBV19 | NA | NA | TGTGCCAGTAGTATAGTGGGGGTAATTGAGCAGTTCTTC | CASSIVGVIEQFF
TRBJ1-2 | TRBV5-4 | once | NA | TGTGCCAGCAGCTTGGGGGCAGGGAAGAGCTATGGCTACACCTTC | CASSLGAGKSYGYTF
TRBJ1-1 | TRBV28 | NA | NA | TGTGCCAGCAGTCCTCCGCCAGGTCCGATGAACACTGAAGCTTTCTTT | CASSPPPGPMNTEAFF
TRBJ2-1 | TRBV6-4 | NA | TRBD1 | TGTGCCAGCAGTTATGCTTACGAGGGGGCAAATGAGCAGTTCTTC | CASSYAYEGANEQFF
TRBJ2-3 | TRBV3-1/TRBV3-2 | NA | NA | TGTGCCAGCAGCCAGGGTTACAGCGGGGATACGCAGTATTTT | CASSQGYSGDTQYF
TRBJ2-7 | TRBV4-1 | NA | TRBD1 | TGCGCCAGCAGCCACTTAACACAGGGGCGCGAGCAGTACTTC | CASSHLTQGREQYF
TRBJ2-5 | TRBV6-2/TRBV6-3 | NA | NA | TGTGCCAGCAGTCTCTCTGAGACCCAGTACTTC | CASSLSETQYF
TRBJ2-7 | TRBV7-2 | NA | TRBD2 | TGTGCCAGCAGCCTCAGGACTAGAGGCAGCAACAGGCAGTACTTC | CASSLRTRGSNRQYF
TRBJ2-7 | TRBV29-1 | NA | NA | TGCAGCGTTTGGTGGGCAGGGGCCCGAGACGAGCAGTACTTC | CSVWWAGARDEQYF
TRBJ1-4 | TRBV28 | NA | NA | TGTGCCAGCAGTCCTACGGGACACCTCATAGCAACTAATGAAAAACTGTTTTTT | CASSPTGHLIATNEKLFF
TRBJ1-2 | TRBV27 | NA | TRBD1 | TGTGCCAGCAGTTTCTCAGGGGGCGGAAACGATGGCTACACCTTC | CASSFSGGGNDGYTF
TRBJ2-1 | TRBV9 | NA | TRBD1 | TGTGCCAGCAGCTCCGGGGACAGCTCCTACAATGAGCAGTTCTTC | CASSSGDSSYNEQFF
TRBJ2-1 | TRBV7-9 | NA | NA | TGTGCCAGCAGCTTATACGAGGTTGGTGAGCAGTTCTTC | CASSLYEVGEQFF
TRBJ2-5 | TRBV20-1 | many | NA | TGCAGTGCTCTAGGGGAGACCCAGTACTTC | CSALGETQYF
TRBJ2-7 | TRBV18 | NA | NA | TGTGCCAGCTCACCGAAGGCAGGCCCATCCTACGAGCAGTACTTC | CASSPKAGPSYEQYF
TRBJ1-6 | TRBV6-2/TRBV6-3 | NA | NA | TGTGCCAGCAGCGACGGTGATTTCTCACCCCTCCACTTT | CASSDGDFSPLHF
TRBJ2-1 | TRBV6-4 | NA | TRBD2 | TGTGCCAGCAGTGACTCAAGGACTAGCGGGAGTAACGAGCAGTTCTTC | CASSDSRTSGSNEQFF
TRBJ1-2 | TRBV19 | once | TRBD1 | TGTGCCAGTAGTACCCGGGGACAGGGAAACCTGGCTGGCTACACCTTC | CASSTRGQGNLAGYTF
TRBJ1-2 | TRBV19 | once | NA | TGTGCCAGTCAAGACTGGTATATGTCTGATGGCTACACCTTC | CASQDWYMSDGYTF
TRBJ2-3 | TRBV4-3 | NA | TRBD2 | TGCGCCAGCAGCCAGATCCTCTCAGCGGGGGCCGGAGATACGCAGTATTTT | CASSQILSAGAGDTQYF
TRBJ1-5 | TRBV19 | NA | NA | TGTGCCAGTAGTATAGATCTGGGCATCAATCAGCCCCAGCATTTT | CASSIDLGINQPQHF
TRBJ2-5 | TRBV25-1 | NA | NA | TGTGCCAGCAGCTCTTGGGTTCAGGGGGGGTTCGAGACCCAGTACTTC | CASSSWVQGGFETQYF
TRBJ1-5 | TRBV18 | NA | TRBD1 | TGTGCCAGCTCACCAATAGGGACAGGGGTGGCTCAGCCCCAGCATTTT | CASSPIGTGVAQPQHF
TRBJ2-7 | TRBV9 | NA | NA | TGTGCCAGCAGCGTAGAGCTGGTACAGGACGAGCAGTACTTC | CASSVELVQDEQYF
TRBJ1-5 | TRBV4-1 | NA | TRBD1 | TGCGCCAGCAGCCAGCGCGGGGACAGGGAGATTCCGGGCAATCAGCCCCAGCATTTT | CASSQRGDREIPGNQPQHF
TRBJ1-6 | TRBV12-3/TRBV12-4 | NA | TRBD1 | TGTGCCAGCAGCGGAGGGGGCGGCTCACCCCTCCACTTT | CASSGGGGSPLHF
TRBJ1-2 | TRBV4-1 | once | TRBD1 | TGCGCCAGCACGAAAACTCCGGGACAGGGCGTTGATGGCTACACCTTC | CASTKTPGQGVDGYTF
TRBJ1-5 | TRBV7-9 | NA | TRBD1 | TGTGCCAGCAGCGCGGTCGCCGGGACAGGGAGGGGAGAGCCCCAGCATTTT | CASSAVAGTGRGEPQHF
TRBJ1-3 | TRBV28 | NA | NA | TGTGCCAGCAGCCTGGACATTTTGGGAAACACCATATATTTT | CASSLDILGNTIYF
TRBJ2-5 | TRBV7-9 | once | NA | TGTGCCAGCAGCCCGAGGGCCCAAGAGACCCAGTACTTC | CASSPRAQETQYF
TRBJ1-1 | TRBV10-1 | NA | TRBD1 | TGCGCCAGCAGTTACGGACAGGGAACATTCCCCAGTCCGAACACTGAAGCTTTCTTT | CASSYGQGTFPSPNTEAFF
TRBJ2-7 | TRBV5-1 | NA | TRBD1 | TGCGCCAGCAGCTTGGATGGGACAGGATCCTACGAGCAGTACTTC | CASSLDGTGSYEQYF
TRBJ1-2 | TRBV13 | NA | NA | TGTGCCAGCAGCCTACGGTCCCAGGGTACGAACTATGGCTACACCTTC | CASSLRSQGTNYGYTF
TRBJ2-7 | TRBV28 | NA | NA | TGTGCCAGCAGCCTCCGGTGGCAATACGAGCAGTACTTC | CASSLRWQYEQYF
TRBJ2-1 | TRBV24-1 | NA | NA | TGTGCCACCGGGGGCGGGGGCTCCTGGAATGAGCAGTTCTTC | CATGGGGSWNEQFF
TRBJ2-7 | TRBV19 | NA | NA | TGTGCCTCTAAGAAAGGGGGAGGCTACGAGCAGTACTTC | CASKKGGGYEQYF
TRBJ2-1 | TRBV6-5 | NA | TRBD2 | TGTGCCAGCAGTTACTCCCCCGTAGCGGGAAACGATGAGCAGTTCTTC | CASSYSPVAGNDEQFF
TRBJ1-1 | TRBV7-8 | NA | NA | TGTGCCAGCAGCCCTGGACCCCCCGAAGCTTTCTTT | CASSPGPPEAFF
TRBJ1-5 | TRBV9 | NA | NA | TGTGCCAGCAGCATTAATCAGCCCCAGCATTTT | CASSINQPQHF
TRBJ1-4 | TRBV4-3 | NA | NA | TGCGCCAGCAGCCAAGACGGGGGAAGAATTGAAAAACTGTTTTTT | CASSQDGGRIEKLFF
TRBJ2-5 | TRBV28 | NA | NA | TGTGCCAGCAGTCTAGGGGGGGAGGAGACCCAGTACTTC | CASSLGGEETQYF
TRBJ1-5 | TRBV6-1 | NA | NA | TGTGCCAGCAGTGAAGGGCCAGGATGGAATCAGCCCCAGCATTTT | CASSEGPGWNQPQHF
TRBJ2-1 | TRBV3-1/TRBV3-2 | NA | TRBD2 | TGTGCCAGCAGCCAAGGGACTAGCGGGAGGGGATTCTACAATGAGCAGTTCTTC | CASSQGTSGRGFYNEQFF
TRBJ2-7 | TRBV30 | few | NA | TGTGCCCGGAATGGGAGGAACTCCTACGAGCAGTACTTC | CARNGRNSYEQYF
TRBJ2-7 | TRBV5-1 | NA | NA | TGCGCCAGCAGCCCGGGACTCGACTACGAGCAGTACTTC | CASSPGLDYEQYF
TRBJ1-1 | TRBV13 | NA | NA | TGTGCCAGCAGGCCAACGCCCTGGACCCACACTGAAGCTTTCTTT | CASRPTPWTHTEAFF
TRBJ1-6 | TRBV6-5 | NA | NA | TGTGCCAGCAGTTACTCGGGGCAGGGATCACCCCTCCACTTT | CASSYSGQGSPLHF
TRBJ1-3 | TRBV7-3 | NA | NA | TGTGCCAGCAGCTCCGGCTCTGGAAACACCATATATTTT | CASSSGSGNTIYF